This T cell receptor (beta chain) was retrieved from a study of T cell responses to AZD1222 COVID-19 vaccine. The study's findings and limits: Spike-wide coverage was observed for vaccine-associated CD4 TCRs, with dominant responses at 160-218 and 743-854. Spike-specific TCRs gained breadth and depth after people received two AZD1222 doses.

This clone was seen a handful of times. Its antigen is not identified. This CDR3 region has 18 residues. Trimming left V 1 base short and J 2 bases short, with 21 bases between. Germline CDR1 MDHEN, CDR2 SYDVKM. TCRdb's copy holds only in-frame clones and misses some; the assay was immunoSEQ multiplex PCR. Here the sample spans about 120,000 clones, 70% to 90% being singletons. Sequenced material: peripheral blood, taken on day 0 of AZD1222 vaccination. The receptor comes from an adult in good health. The rearrangement links TRBV28 to TRBJ2-7; maybe TRBD1 (6 bases). CDR3 DNA sequence: TGTGCCAGCAGTTTATCCCTATGGGGGCCCACATCCACCTACGAGCAGTACTTC. As protein: CASSLSLWGPTSTYEQYF.